These T cell receptor beta chains were read from a single sample in a study of CD8+ T cells in alopecia areata. Assay: immunoSEQ multiplex PCR; the TCRdb copy retains only in-frame clones and omits some. The table lists 150,000 to 200,000 clones, 58% of them singletons. The specimen comprised CD4+ T cells sorted from blood, sampled at week 24, from a patient treated with tofacitinib. The source is a human donor with alopecia areata. CDR3s include the opening cysteine and the closing phenylalanine or tryptophan. D genes are given only for firm matches. Expanded clones are given a class, and other clones once, few, many or no size at all.

TRBJ2-2 few - TRBV25-1 CASSESFQELFF TGTGCCAGCAGTGAATCCTTTCAAGAGCTGTTTTTT
TRBJ2-3 - - TRBV5-6 CASSFRAGSTDTQYF TGTGCCAGCAGCTTTAGGGCAGGAAGCACAGATACGCAGTATTTT
TRBJ1-1 - - TRBV5-1 CASSLELSGESFF TGCGCCAGCAGCTTGGAACTGTCGGGGGAATCTTTCTTT
TRBJ1-2 - TRBD1 TRBV5-1 CASSPGQDYGYTF TGCGCCAGCAGCCCAGGACAGGACTATGGCTACACCTTC
TRBJ1-2 - TRBD1 TRBV9 CASSEGTGVGYTF TGTGCCAGCAGCGAAGGGACAGGGGTTGGCTACACCTTC
TRBJ1-1 - - TRBV18 CASSPPGEPEAFF TGTGCCAGCTCACCACCCGGGGAACCTGAAGCTTTCTTT
TRBJ1-2 - - TRBV14 CASSQSRHGYTF TGTGCCAGCAGCCAAAGCAGGCATGGCTACACCTTC
TRBJ2-1 - - TRBV7-2 CASSPRGGAGSNEQFF TGTGCCAGCAGCCCGAGGGGGGGAGCGGGAAGCAATGAGCAGTTCTTC
TRBJ2-7 - TRBD1 TRBV7-2 CASSLADRGTYEQYF TGTGCCAGCAGCTTAGCGGACAGGGGTACCTACGAGCAGTACTTC
TRBJ1-1 once - TRBV7-2 CASSLRLGGTEAFF TGTGCCAGCAGCTTAAGGTTAGGGGGCACTGAAGCTTTCTTT
TRBJ2-2 - - TRBV30 CAWTLFGELFF TGTGCCTGGACCTTATTCGGGGAGCTGTTTTTT
TRBJ1-2 - TRBD1 TRBV6-1 CASSGRQGNYGYTF TGTGCCAGCAGTGGCCGACAGGGTAACTATGGCTACACCTTC
TRBJ2-7 - TRBD2 TRBV2 CASSASQGLAGAREQYF TGTGCCAGCAGTGCCTCCCAGGGGCTAGCGGGGGCCCGGGAGCAGTACTTC
TRBJ2-2 - - TRBV2 CASNRREHTGELFF TGTGCCAGCAACAGAAGGGAGCACACCGGGGAGCTGTTTTTT
TRBJ1-5 - TRBD1 TRBV5-4 CASSPMGGQSNQPQHF TGTGCCAGCAGCCCGATGGGGGGACAGTCGAATCAGCCCCAGCATTTT
TRBJ1-5 - - TRBV29-1 CSVIEGNQPQHF TGCAGCGTTATAGAGGGCAATCAGCCCCAGCATTTT
TRBJ2-7 - - TRBV30 CAWSTTEGISYEQYF TGTGCCTGGAGTACGACAGAGGGAATTTCCTACGAGCAGTACTTC
TRBJ2-5 - - TRBV2 CASLMEETQYF TGTGCCAGCCTGATGGAGGAGACCCAGTACTTC
TRBJ2-3 - - TRBV30 CAWSLGTSTDTQYF TGTGCCTGGAGTTTGGGGACTAGCACAGATACGCAGTATTTT
TRBJ2-7 - - TRBV7-2 CASSLVASSVYEQYF TGTGCCAGCAGCTTAGTAGCGAGCTCAGTCTACGAGCAGTACTTC